Detailed here is one T cell receptor (beta chain). This sample is part of a study of blood T cell repertoires in COVID-19. Study-wide background: Donors in the United States, Italy and Spain gave samples during acute or convalescent COVID-19. T cells, B-cell-depleted T cells, or PBMCs supplied cDNA or gDNA.

In the study's own analysis: Amplification from reference gene primers served as the basis for estimated nucleated cell counts. Here immunoSEQ multiplex PCR was the method, and the copy in TCRdb shows in-frame clones only, minus some. That table supplies the V and J calls and clone size; D and trimming were determined from the DNA. The sample consists of over 90,000 clones, roughly four fifths of them appearing once. Patients in Seattle were enrolled during active infection, then followed longitudinally. The sequenced sample consisted of peripheral blood. This sequence originates from an elderly man with COVID-19, enrolled during active disease.

In DNA form, the CDR3 reads TGTGCCAGTAGCGCGACTTACTCTGGGGCCAACGTCCTGACTTTC. Translation: CASSATYSGANVLTF. This chain joins TRBV19 and TRBJ2-6; D ambiguous. CDR3 size: 15 residues. Trimming removed 6 bases at V and 0 bases at J, with 9 bases between. From germline, CDR1 is LNHDA and CDR2 SQIVND (reference sequence).